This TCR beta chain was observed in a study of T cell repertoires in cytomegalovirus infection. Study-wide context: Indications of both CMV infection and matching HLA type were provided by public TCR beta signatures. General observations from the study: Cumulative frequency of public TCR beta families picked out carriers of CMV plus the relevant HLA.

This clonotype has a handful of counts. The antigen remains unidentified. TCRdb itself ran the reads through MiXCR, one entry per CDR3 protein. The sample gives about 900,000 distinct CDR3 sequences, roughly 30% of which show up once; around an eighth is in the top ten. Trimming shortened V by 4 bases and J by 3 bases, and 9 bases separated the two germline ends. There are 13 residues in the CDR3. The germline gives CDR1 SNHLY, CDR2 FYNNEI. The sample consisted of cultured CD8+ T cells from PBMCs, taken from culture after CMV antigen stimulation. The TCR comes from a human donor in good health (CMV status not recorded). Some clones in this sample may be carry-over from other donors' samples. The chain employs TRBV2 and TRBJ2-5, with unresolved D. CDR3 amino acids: CASSVWQKETQYF. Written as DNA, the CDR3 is TGTGCCAGCAGTGTTTGGCAGAAAGAGACCCAGTACTTC.